One and the same sample provided the 24 T cell receptor beta chains below, sequenced in a study of blood T cells in healthy people across ages. For the second PCR, which ran for about 6 to 11 cycles, a sample-barcoded 5' primer and a J-beta primer mix were used. TCRdb re-analysed the 5' RACE reads in MiXCR, keeping a single row per CDR3 protein. The sample gives 1.5 million to 2 million distinct CDR3 sequences, more than 35% of which show up once; under 25% is in the top ten. Sequenced input: blood. These receptors all stem from a human donor in good health.

Notes on this clonotype: The germline gene is not matched at one end of the junction; a read error may be the cause. CDR3 residues: CTSSIQGAGGEQYF. As DNA, the CDR3 is TGTACCAGCAGCATCCAGGGGGCAGGTGGCGAGCAGTACTTC. The chain recombines TRBV7-3 with TRBJ2-5; TRBD1 aligns across 8 bases. The J call may be incorrect, as the DNA end agrees better with TRBJ2-7. The germline gives CDR1 SGHTA, CDR2 FQGTGA. This CDR3 has 14 residues.

This clonotype has more than one count but fewer than ten. This sequence joins TRBV14 and TRBJ2-1; perhaps TRBD2 as D (6 bases). V was trimmed by 2 bases and J by 15 bases, leaving 17 bases between them. Germline V gene sequence: CDR1 SGHDN, CDR2 FVKESK. CDR3 size: 13 residues. Here the CDR3 DNA reads TGTGCCAGCAGCCAATCCCTGGGACTCCAGTTGTTCTTC. It codes for CASSQSLGLQLFF.

This chain links TRBV7-2 with TRBJ1-2; 9 bases align to TRBD1. This CDR3 spans 15 amino acids. V gave up 5 bases and J gave up 8 bases; unmatched junction bases: 12. CDR1 and CDR2 from the germline V gene are SGHTA and FQGNSA. The CDR3 DNA reads as TGTGCCAGCAGCCACCAGCGGGACAGGGCGGGCGGCTACACCTTC. Amino acid sequence: CASSHQRDRAGGYTF.

The chain employs TRBV24-1 and TRBJ2-1; D gene unclear. Germline-derived CDR1 and CDR2 are KGHDR and SFDVKD. The CDR3 is 17 amino acids. V was pared by 5 bases and J by 8 bases, with 24 bases between. CDR3 region: CATSAPRLGRSSHEQFF. The CDR3 DNA sequence: TGTGCCACCAGTGCCCCCCGCTTGGGTCGCAGCAGCCATGAGCAGTTCTTC.

As DNA, the CDR3 is TGTGCCAGCAGGGACAACAATCAGCCCCAGCATTTT. It translates to CASRDNNQPQHF. The chain combines TRBV2 with TRBJ1-5; a possible D gene is TRBD1 (5 bases). The length of the CDR3 is 12 residues. CDR1 and CDR2 (germline): SNHLY, FYNNEI. V lost 6 bases, J lost 3 bases, and 6 bases lay in between.

The genes are TRBV2 and TRBJ1-1, with D tentatively TRBD1 (6 bases). From germline, CDR1 is SNHLY and CDR2 FYNNEI. Trimming left V 9 bases short and J 11 bases short, with 22 bases between. This CDR3 has 13 amino acids. CDR3 coding DNA: TGTGCCAGGAAGAAAAATCAGGGACATAAGGCTTTCTTT. Translated: CARKKNQGHKAFF.

This clonotype appeared a few times. The V call is TRBV3-1, the J call TRBJ2-5, with 7 positions matching TRBD2. The CDR3 runs 14 residues. J gave up 4 bases and V 2 bases, and 4 bases lay outside the gene matches. CDR1 and CDR2 from the germline V gene are LGHDT and YNNKEL (reference sequence). The CDR3: CASSQQRGGETQYF. The CDR3 coding sequence is TGTGCCAGCAGCCAACAGCGGGGCGGAGAGACCCAGTACTTC.

J is TRBJ2-3 and V is TRBV4-1; tentatively, D is TRBD2 (6 bases). Germline values: CDR1 MGHRA, CDR2 YSYEKL. Trimming shortened V by 6 bases and J by 2 bases, and 18 bases separated the two germline ends. This CDR3 is 16 amino acids long. CDR3 DNA sequence: TGCGCCAGCAGTTATAATCTAGCGAGCTTCACAGATACGCAGTATTTT. Translated: CASSYNLASFTDTQYF.

This clonotype was counted only a few times. V is TRBV6-5 and J is TRBJ2-1, with D tentatively TRBD1 or TRBD2 (5 bases each). CDR1 is MNHEY, CDR2 SVGAGI, per germline. The CDR3 runs 16 residues. V lost 2 bases and J lost 5, with 16 bases in between. CDR3 protein: CASSYRDSRGHNEQFF. CDR3 DNA: TGTGCCAGCAGTTACAGAGATTCGAGGGGACACAATGAGCAGTTCTTC.

The chain combines TRBV5-4 with TRBJ2-3, with 10 bases that match TRBD2. The germline gives CDR1 SGHNT, CDR2 YYREEE (reference sequence). This CDR3 has 17 residues. Germline trimming cut 1 base from V and 2 bases from J; bases unmatched to any gene: 7. The CDR3 sequence is CASSLWLAGVTTDTQYF. The CDR3 DNA is TGTGCCAGCAGCTTGTGGCTAGCGGGGGTGACCACAGATACGCAGTATTTT. Variable domain in full (rest from reference TRBV5-4 and TRBJ2-3): ETGVTQSPTHLIKTRGQQVTLRCSSQSGHNTVSWYQQALGQGPQFIFQYYREEENGRGNFPPRFSGLQFPNYSSELNVNALELDDSALYLCASSLWLAGVTTDTQYFGPGTRLTVL.

The rearrangement links TRBV13 to TRBJ2-6, with 9 bases identical to TRBD1. The V segment lost 7 bases and the J segment 0 bases; nucleotides outside the gene matches: 10. The germline CDR1 and CDR2 sequences are PRHDT and FYEKMQ (reference sequence). This CDR3 comprises 18 residues. The CDR3 loop reads CASKYRGQLYSGANVLTF. For the CDR3, the DNA is TGTGCCAGCAAGTACAGGGGGCAACTCTACTCTGGGGCCAACGTCCTGACTTTC.

J is TRBJ1-3 and V is TRBV5-1; D unclear. Germline loops: CDR1 SGHRS, CDR2 YFSETQ. V dropped 0 bases and J dropped 4 bases, with 8 bases sitting between them. The CDR3 is 14 amino acids. CDR3 in amino acids: CASSLGSGGNTIYF. CDR3 coding DNA: TGCGCCAGCAGCTTGGGTTCGGGGGGAAACACCATATATTTT.

This rearrangement joins TRBV12-3 or TRBV12-4 to TRBJ2-4; D gene unclear. The last part of the DNA fits TRBJ2-5 better; the J call may be wrong. The length of the CDR3 is 13 residues. CDR3 DNA sequence: TGTGCCAGCAGTCCTGACTCGCTGGGGACCCAGTACTTC. It yields the protein CASSPDSLGTQYF.

The chain employs TRBV20-1 and TRBJ2-7; the match to TRBD1 covers 8 bases. This CDR3 is built from 12 residues. Germline lookup yields CDR1 DFQATT and CDR2 SNEGSKA (reference sequence). The CDR3 bases are TGCTCCCAGGGACAGGACGCCTACGAGCAGTACTTC. Translating gives CSQGQDAYEQYF.

V usage is TRBV5-1 and J usage is TRBJ2-5, with a tentative D call TRBD2 (6 bases). Germline CDR1 reads SGHRS; CDR2 reads YFSETQ. The CDR3 spans 15 residues. Trimming left V 0 bases short and J 3 bases short, with 12 bases between. The CDR3: CASSLGGRREETQYF. In DNA form, the CDR3 reads TGCGCCAGCAGCTTGGGTGGACGGAGGGAAGAGACCCAGTACTTC.

The chain has TRBV6-5 and TRBJ2-1; 7 bases are shared with TRBD1. The CDR3 extends over 14 amino acids. Germline V gives CDR1 MNHEY, CDR2 SVGAGI. With V trimmed by 2 bases and J by 5 bases, 3 bases remained unmatched. This chain's CDR3 is CASSYRGHNNEQFF. CDR3 nucleotides: TGTGCCAGCAGTTACAGGGGGCATAACAATGAGCAGTTCTTC.

This clonotype was found a few times. The gene calls are TRBV2 and TRBJ2-1, with D unclear. Deletions cut 4 bases from V and 8 bases from J, with 6 bases between. The CDR3 extends over 11 amino acids. CDR1 is SNHLY, CDR2 FYNNEI, per germline. The CDR3 nucleotides read TGTGCCAGCAGTGCTTCCTATGAGCAGTTCTTC. Translated: CASSASYEQFF.

This clonotype came up a few times. V gene TRBV24-1 combines with J gene TRBJ2-3; D ambiguous. The V end lost 2 bases, the J end lost 9 bases, and 14 bases lay between the germline ends. CDR1 and CDR2 (germline): KGHDR, SFDVKD. The CDR3 totals 14 residues. The CDR3 nucleotides read TGTGCCACCAGTGATTATACCAAACCCAGAACGCAGTATTTT. Translating it yields CATSDYTKPRTQYF.

The V and J genes are TRBV6-5 and TRBJ2-1, with TRBD1 matching over 7 bases. Per germline, CDR1 MNHEY and CDR2 SVGAGI. This CDR3 comprises 13 residues. V gave up 6 bases and J gave up 8 bases; unmatched junction bases: 7. The CDR3 bases are TGTGCCAGCAGATTTTTAGGGGGCGATGAGCAGTTCTTC. This translates into CASRFLGGDEQFF.

The chain has TRBV20-1 and TRBJ2-7, with TRBD1 matching over 7 bases. J was trimmed by 2 bases and V by 0 bases; bases with no gene match: 7. The CDR3 length is 15 residues. Germline V lookup: CDR1 DFQATT, CDR2 SNEGSKA (reference sequence). CDR3 amino acids: CSARDSRQGTYEQYF. DNA for the CDR3: TGCAGTGCTAGAGATTCAAGACAGGGTACCTACGAGCAGTACTTC.

This clonotype was recorded a few times. V is TRBV24-1 and J is TRBJ2-3; 8 bases match TRBD2. The CDR3 has 15 amino acids. CDR1 is KGHDR, CDR2 SFDVKD, per germline. With V trimmed by 3 bases and J by 7 bases, 8 bases remained unmatched. The CDR3 bases are TGTGCCACCAGTGATCCCGGGGGGGAAAAGCATACGCAGTATTTT. Translating it yields CATSDPGGEKHTQYF.

This rearrangement joins TRBV12-3 or TRBV12-4 to TRBJ1-5, with 12 bases lining up with TRBD1. Losses at the gene ends were 4 bases for V and 0 bases for J; bases not matched to a gene: 10. This CDR3 contains 19 residues. For the CDR3, the DNA is TGTGCCAGCAGTTCCGGGACAGGGGGCGAATGGAGTAGCAATCAGCCCCAGCATTTT. Translation: CASSSGTGGEWSSNQPQHF.

The V gene is TRBV10-3, the J gene TRBJ1-1; TRBD1 matches at 7 bases. The trim removed 6 bases at V and 1 base at J, leaving 2 bases unmatched. Per the germline V gene, CDR1 is ENHRY and CDR2 is SYGVKD. This CDR3 region has 13 residues. The CDR3 bases are TGTGCCATCAGCGGGACAGCGAACACTGAAGCTTTCTTT. Translation: CAISGTANTEAFF.

The V and J genes are TRBV7-2 and TRBJ2-3; perhaps TRBD2 as D (7 bases). Germline CDR1 and CDR2: SGHTA and FQGNSA. The CDR3 covers 15 residues. The V end was cut by 5 bases, the J end by 5 bases, with 17 bases between. CDR3 DNA sequence: TGTGCCAGCAGCCTGAGGGGGGGGCGGGAAGATACGCAGTATTTT. This translates into CASSLRGGREDTQYF.